Shown below are 27 T cell receptor beta chains from a single sample sequenced in a study of CXCR3-negative and CXCR3-positive naive CD8 T cells. Study-wide findings and caveats: Naive cells that were CXCR3-positive had more hydrophobic TRB CDR3s (compared with CXCR3-negative naive cells).

UMI labels and 5' RACE were used to prepare the TRB cDNA libraries. TCRdb re-analyzed the 5' RACE reads; it lists each CDR3 protein once, without DNA. The sample data list about 120,000 distinct CDR3 sequences. No antigen has been identified for these receptors. Input material: naive CXCR3+ CD8+ T cells from blood. Noted subset: CD45RO-CCR7+CD27+CD95- naive CD8+ T cells expressing CXCR3 (TNR3+). All receptors come from a human donor in good health. Some clones in this sample may be carry-over from other donors' samples.

V is TRBV9 and J is TRBJ2-7; TCRdb's D call, TRBD1, is unchecked because there is no DNA. The CDR3 is 16 amino acids. Germline loops: CDR1 SGDLS, CDR2 YYNGEE. The CDR3 loop reads CASGPETGAKEVEQYF.

The V call is TRBV6-2 or TRBV6-3, the J call TRBJ2-2. The CDR3 is made up of 14 amino acids. CDR1 is MNHEY, CDR2 SVGEGT, per germline. CDR3 region: CASSYSEVTGELFF.

The chain carries TRBV5-1 and TRBJ2-6. The CDR3 is 17 amino acids. The germline V gene encodes CDR1 SGHRS and CDR2 YFSETQ. The CDR3 loop reads CASSIDRLRAGANVLTF. The whole variable domain, filled in from reference TRBV5-1 and TRBJ2-6, reads KAGVTQTPRYLIKTRGQQVTLSCSPISGHRSVSWYQQTPGQGLQFLFEYFSETQRNKGNFPGRFSGRQFSNSRSEMNVSTLELGDSALYLCASSIDRLRAGANVLTFGAGSRLTVL.

The CDR3 is CASSDQLAGVSGEQFF. The chain has TRBV7-3 and TRBJ2-1; lacking DNA, the TRBD2 call made by TCRdb goes unchecked. The CDR3 is made up of 16 amino acids. CDR1 is SGHTA, CDR2 FQGTGA, per germline.

The V gene is TRBV28, the J gene TRBJ2-7; checking the TCRdb D call of TRBD2 is not possible without DNA. Germline CDR1 MDHEN, CDR2 SYDVKM. This CDR3 region has 13 residues. The CDR3 loop reads CASNMALTYEQYF.

This chain links TRBV12-3 or TRBV12-4 with TRBJ1-1. The length of the CDR3 is 16 residues. The CDR3 loop is CASNQGGLEGGTEAFF.

This rearrangement joins TRBV2 to TRBJ2-6; lacking DNA, the TRBD1 call made by TCRdb goes unchecked. This CDR3 is built from 19 residues. CDR1 SNHLY and CDR2 FYNNEI come from the germline V gene. The CDR3 protein is CASSEVGQGALVLSNVLTF.

The V gene is TRBV11-2, the J gene TRBJ2-2; with no DNA, the TCRdb D assignment of TRBD1 cannot be verified. The CDR3 covers 16 residues. Germline CDR1 and CDR2: SGHAT and FQNNGV. This CDR3 is CASSHKQGSNTGELFF.

The V and J genes are TRBV29-1 and TRBJ2-7; TCRdb designates TRBD1, a call that cannot be tested without DNA. The CDR3 extends over 14 amino acids. Per the germline V gene, CDR1 is SQVTM and CDR2 is ANQGSEA. The CDR3 protein is CSVEAGQGGYEQYF.

J is TRBJ2-6 and V is TRBV7-9. This CDR3 region has 19 residues. Germline V gives CDR1 SEHNR, CDR2 FQNEAQ (reference sequence). CDR3 protein: CASSLGRFDGSSGANVLTF.

The chain joins TRBV7-9 to TRBJ2-7; TCRdb lists TRBD2, though no DNA is available to test this call. CDR3 length: 15 residues. CDR1 and CDR2 (germline): SEHNR, FQNEAQ (reference sequence). The CDR3 sequence is CASSWAGLAGDEQYF.

The chain has TRBV2 and TRBJ2-5; TCRdb indicates TRBD2, and absent DNA this call remains unverified. This CDR3 contains 13 residues. Germline CDR1 and CDR2: SNHLY and FYNNEI. The CDR3 here is CASSASGRGGEYF. Filled out from reference TRBV2 and TRBJ2-5, the complete variable domain reads EPEVTQTPSHQVTQMGQEVILRCVPISNHLYFYWYRQILGQKVEFLVSFYNNEISEKSEIFDDQFSVERPDGSNFTLKIRSTKLEDSAMYFCASSASGRGGEYFGPGTRLLVL.

J is TRBJ1-5 and V is TRBV28. CDR1 is MDHEN and CDR2 is SYDVKM in the germline V gene. The CDR3 loop spans 16 amino acids. The CDR3 here is CASSFARRYSNQPQHF.

The V gene is TRBV6-4, the J gene TRBJ1-1; TCRdb's D call, TRBD1, is unchecked because there is no DNA. CDR3 length equals 13 residues. Germline V gives CDR1 MRHNA, CDR2 SNTAGT. CDR3: CASSWAGGTEAFF.

This chain links TRBV27 with TRBJ2-1; TCRdb names TRBD1, which stays unverified in the absence of DNA. Germline loops: CDR1 MNHEY, CDR2 SMNVEV (reference sequence). The CDR3 is made up of 14 amino acids. Here the CDR3 reads CASRGEGGYNEQFF.

This sequence joins TRBV11-2 and TRBJ2-7; without DNA, the TCRdb call of TRBD2 cannot be checked. This CDR3 spans 13 amino acids. In germline, CDR1 is SGHAT, CDR2 FQNNGV. The chain's CDR3 is CASSTRTSWEQYF.

V is TRBV5-1 and J is TRBJ2-7; TCRdb names TRBD1, which stays unverified in the absence of DNA. CDR3 size: 14 residues. Germline CDR1 is SGHRS and CDR2 is YFSETQ. CDR3 in amino acids: CASSLWGAVNEQYF.

The chain links TRBV9 to TRBJ2-1. CDR1 and CDR2 from the germline V gene are SGDLS and YYNGEE. This CDR3 spans 15 amino acids. The CDR3: CASSVAGNGYNEQFF.

This sequence joins TRBV2 and TRBJ2-7; as DNA is missing, the TRBD1 call by TCRdb cannot be tested. Germline V CDR1 and CDR2: SNHLY, FYNNEI. The CDR3 has 15 residues. The CDR3 spells CASSNRDRAVYEQYF.

The V and J genes are TRBV7-9 and TRBJ1-2; TCRdb calls TRBD1, which cannot be checked without DNA. CDR3 length: 14 amino acids. Germline-derived CDR1 and CDR2 are SEHNR and FQNEAQ (reference sequence). Here the CDR3 reads CASSTRQGVVGYTF.

CDR3 protein: CASSRSGSGYEQYF. The rearrangement links TRBV7-9 to TRBJ2-7; TCRdb outputs TRBD2, but without DNA this stays unchecked. CDR3 length equals 14 residues. Germline CDR1 is SEHNR and CDR2 is FQNEAQ (reference sequence).

This chain uses TRBV7-3 with TRBJ2-5. Looked up from germline, CDR1 is SGHTA and CDR2 is FQGTGA. This CDR3 has 13 residues. CDR3 in amino acids: CASSTDLGETQYF.

This chain links TRBV29-1 with TRBJ2-1; no DNA is available, so the TRBD1 call from TCRdb remains unchecked. This CDR3 has 14 amino acids. CDR1 and CDR2 (germline): SQVTM, ANQGSEA. CDR3: CSVIGTLDYNEQFF.

The chain couples TRBV6-5 to TRBJ1-2; absent DNA, TCRdb's TRBD1 call cannot be checked. From germline, CDR1 is MNHEY and CDR2 SVGAGI. This CDR3 contains 14 residues. CDR3 in amino acids: CASSYEGAGYGYTF.

The chain couples TRBV7-2 to TRBJ2-7. This CDR3 comprises 14 residues. Germline lookup yields CDR1 SGHTA and CDR2 FQGNSA. The CDR3 sequence is CASRSSGSFREQYF.

The V and J genes are TRBV28 and TRBJ2-1. The CDR3 sequence is 12 residues long. In germline, CDR1 is MDHEN, CDR2 SYDVKM. CDR3 sequence reads: CASSLWGNEQFF.

The chain combines TRBV15 with TRBJ2-6. Germline V CDR1 and CDR2: LNHNV, YYDKDF (reference sequence). This CDR3 contains 15 residues. Here the CDR3 reads CATSEGLSGANVLTF.